The present T cell receptor beta chain was sequenced within a study of neurological immune-mediated disorders. Findings of the study overall: No CDR3 amino acid sequences recurred among expanded clones across subjects, suggesting private repertoires in all groups.

In TCRdb, the 5' RACE reads were re-called with MiXCR into one record per CDR3 protein. This table has under 60,000 distinct CDR3 sequences, around 25% appearing once. This clonotype was detected ten times or more. The antigen is not known. Germline V gene lookup returns CDR1 SGHVS and CDR2 FNYEAQ. Trimming removed 4 bases from V and 5 bases from J, with 9 bases in between. The length of the CDR3 is 14 residues. The sample was PBMCs. The sequence derives from a woman in her 70s in good health. The chain recombines TRBV7-6 with TRBJ1-6; D gene ambiguous. The CDR3 protein is CASSSMSDNSPLHF. CDR3 nucleotides: TGTGCCAGCAGCTCCATGAGTGATAATTCACCCCTCCACTTT.